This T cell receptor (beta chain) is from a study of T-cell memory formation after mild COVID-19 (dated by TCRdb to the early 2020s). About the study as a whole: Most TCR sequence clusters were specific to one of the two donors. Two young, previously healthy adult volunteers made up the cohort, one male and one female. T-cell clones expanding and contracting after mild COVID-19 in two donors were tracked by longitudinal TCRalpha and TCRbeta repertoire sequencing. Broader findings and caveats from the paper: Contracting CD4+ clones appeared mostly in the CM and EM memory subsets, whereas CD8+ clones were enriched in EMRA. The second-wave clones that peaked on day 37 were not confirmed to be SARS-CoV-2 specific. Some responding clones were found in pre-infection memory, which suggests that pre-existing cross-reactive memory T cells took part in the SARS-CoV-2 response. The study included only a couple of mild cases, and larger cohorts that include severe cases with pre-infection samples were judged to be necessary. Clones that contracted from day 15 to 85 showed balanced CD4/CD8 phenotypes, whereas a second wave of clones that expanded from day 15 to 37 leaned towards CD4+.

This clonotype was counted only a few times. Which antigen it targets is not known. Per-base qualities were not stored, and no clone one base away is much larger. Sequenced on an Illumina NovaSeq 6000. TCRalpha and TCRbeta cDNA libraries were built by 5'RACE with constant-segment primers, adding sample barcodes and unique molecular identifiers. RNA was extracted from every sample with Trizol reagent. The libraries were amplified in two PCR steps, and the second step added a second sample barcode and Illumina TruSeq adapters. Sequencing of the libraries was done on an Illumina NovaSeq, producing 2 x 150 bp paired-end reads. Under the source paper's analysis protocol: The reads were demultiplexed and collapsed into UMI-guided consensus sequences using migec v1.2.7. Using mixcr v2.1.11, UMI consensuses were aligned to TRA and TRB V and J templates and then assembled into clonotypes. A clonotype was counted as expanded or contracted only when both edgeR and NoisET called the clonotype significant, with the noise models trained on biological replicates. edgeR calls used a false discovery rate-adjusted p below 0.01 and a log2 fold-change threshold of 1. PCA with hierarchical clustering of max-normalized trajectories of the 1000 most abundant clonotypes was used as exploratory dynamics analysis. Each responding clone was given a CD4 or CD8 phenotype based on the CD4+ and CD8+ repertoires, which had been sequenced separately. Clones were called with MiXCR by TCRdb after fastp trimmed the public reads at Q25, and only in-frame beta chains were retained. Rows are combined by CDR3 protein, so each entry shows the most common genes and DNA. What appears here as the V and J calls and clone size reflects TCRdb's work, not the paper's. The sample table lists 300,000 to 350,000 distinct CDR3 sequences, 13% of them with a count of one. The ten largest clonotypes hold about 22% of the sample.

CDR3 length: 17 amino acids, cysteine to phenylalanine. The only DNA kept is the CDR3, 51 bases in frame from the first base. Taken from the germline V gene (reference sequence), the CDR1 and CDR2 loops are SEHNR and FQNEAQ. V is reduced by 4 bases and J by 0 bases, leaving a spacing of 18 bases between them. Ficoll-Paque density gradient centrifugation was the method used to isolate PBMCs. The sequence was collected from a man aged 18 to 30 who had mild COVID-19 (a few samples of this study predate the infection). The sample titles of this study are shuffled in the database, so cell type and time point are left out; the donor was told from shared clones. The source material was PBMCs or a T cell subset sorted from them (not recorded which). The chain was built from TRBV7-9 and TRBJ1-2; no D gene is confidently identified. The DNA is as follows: TGTGCCAGCAGCTCTGACCGGGCGATGTACACTAACTATGGCTACACCTTC. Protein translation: CASSSDRAMYTNYGYTF.